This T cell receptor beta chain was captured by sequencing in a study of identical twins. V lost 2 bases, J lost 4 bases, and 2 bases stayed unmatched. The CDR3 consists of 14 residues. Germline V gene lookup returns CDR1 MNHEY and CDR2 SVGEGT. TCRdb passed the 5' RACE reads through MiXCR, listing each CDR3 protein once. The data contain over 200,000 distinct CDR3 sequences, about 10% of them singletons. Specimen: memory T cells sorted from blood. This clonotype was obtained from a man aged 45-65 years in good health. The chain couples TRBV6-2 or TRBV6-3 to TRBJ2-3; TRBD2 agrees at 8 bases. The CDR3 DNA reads TGTGCCAGCAGTTACCCGGGGGGGCCAGATACGCAGTATTTT. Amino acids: CASSYPGGPDTQYF.